Shown below are 7 T cell receptor beta chains from a single sample sequenced in a study of Graves' ophthalmopathy and Graves' hyperthyroidism. RNA transcripts were the source from which TCR beta CDR3 regions were amplified. HTBI primers primed a first-round RT-PCR, and a second-round multiplex PCR followed. One entry per CDR3 protein, called by TCRdb with MiXCR from the multiplex PCR reads. The top ten hold approximately 4.1% of the sample, which has 560,000 or so distinct CDR3 sequences, about two fifths seen once. Material for sequencing was peripheral blood or thyroid tissue (not recorded which). Every receptor here comes from an adult man with Graves' hyperthyroidism.

The chain is built from TRBV9 and TRBJ2-5; D is perhaps TRBD1 (5 bases). CDR3 length: 12 residues. V lost 4 bases and J 9 bases, leaving 13 bases between the germline ends. CDR1 and CDR2 (germline): SGDLS, YYNGEE. The CDR3 sequence: CASSQEQGAQYF. CDR3 nucleotide sequence: TGTGCCAGCAGCCAAGAGCAAGGGGCCCAGTACTTC.

This clonotype was detected ten times or more. This rearrangement joins TRBV7-6 to TRBJ2-6, with no clear D. From germline, CDR1 is SGHVS and CDR2 FNYEAQ. This CDR3 region has 14 residues. The V gene lost 5 bases and the J gene lost 2 bases, with 7 bases spanning the gap. For the CDR3, the DNA is TGTGCCAGCAGCCCCTTAACTGGGGCCAACGTCCTGACTTTC. This sequence encodes CASSPLTGANVLTF.

This clonotype was recorded at least ten times. The chain is built from TRBV20-1 and TRBJ1-5; a weak D match, TRBD1 (5 bases). The ends were cut back, 3 bases at V and 3 bases at J, with 9 bases in the middle. Germline CDR1 DFQATT, CDR2 SNEGSKA (reference sequence). The length of the CDR3 is 13 residues. CDR3 nucleotide sequence: TGCAGTGCTAGCCAGGGCCCCAATCAGCCCCAGCATTTT. Protein sequence: CSASQGPNQPQHF.

This rearrangement joins TRBV2 to TRBJ1-2, with 10 bases that match TRBD1. CDR3 length equals 15 residues. With 8 bases clipped from V and 5 bases from J, the junction kept 11 bases outside the gene matches. The germline V gene encodes CDR1 SNHLY and CDR2 FYNNEI. The CDR3: CASDTGTGEVYGYTF. DNA for the CDR3: TGTGCCAGCGATACCGGGACAGGGGAAGTATATGGCTACACCTTC. The full variable domain, completed using reference TRBV2 and TRBJ1-2, is EPEVTQTPSHQVTQMGQEVILRCVPISNHLYFYWYRQILGQKVEFLVSFYNNEISEKSEIFDDQFSVERPDGSNFTLKIRSTKLEDSAMYFCASDTGTGEVYGYTFGSGTRLTVV.

This clonotype has at least ten counts. CDR3 in amino acids: CATSDLHRLGDRAYEQYF. The CDR3, as DNA: TGTGCCACCAGTGATTTGCATCGTCTTGGGGACAGAGCCTACGAGCAGTACTTC. The chain couples TRBV24-1 to TRBJ2-7; 7 nucleotides agree with TRBD1. This CDR3 is built from 18 residues. V trimming: 0 bases; J trimming: 2 bases; junction bases outside the gene matches: 12. From germline, CDR1 is KGHDR and CDR2 SFDVKD.

This clonotype was counted between two and nine times. This rearrangement joins TRBV7-3 to TRBJ1-1; D remains ambiguous. The CDR3 has 13 residues. Germline CDR1 reads SGHTA; CDR2 reads FQGTGA. V lost 4 bases to trimming and J lost 4 bases, with 10 bases between them. The CDR3 bases are TGTGCCAGCAGCTCTTTCACCGGCACTGAAGCTTTCTTT. Protein sequence: CASSSFTGTEAFF.

The chain links TRBV9 to TRBJ2-3, with D possibly matching TRBD1 (6 bases). The V gene lost 4 bases and the J gene lost 2 bases, with 14 bases spanning the gap. The CDR3 runs 15 residues. Germline values: CDR1 SGDLS, CDR2 YYNGEE. CDR3 nucleotide sequence: TGTGCCAGCAGCTCACGCCACAGGGACACAGATACGCAGTATTTT. This encodes CASSSRHRDTDTQYF.